These 5 T cell receptor beta chains were all obtained from the same sample, sequenced in a study of T cell responses to AZD1222 COVID-19 vaccine. The protocol was immunoSEQ multiplex PCR, while the TCRdb copy is restricted to in-frame clones and leaves out a portion. The sample shows some 180,000 clones, 80% to 95% of them seen only once. The sample was peripheral blood, taken on day 0 of AZD1222 vaccination. Receptor source: an adult in good health.

V usage is TRBV24-1 and J usage is TRBJ2-1; 7 bases map to TRBD1. The CDR3 spans 15 residues. Germline V gene sequence: CDR1 KGHDR, CDR2 SFDVKD. With V trimmed by 4 bases and J by 7 bases, 9 bases remained unmatched. The CDR3 region has the DNA TGTGCCACCAGTGACCGTCGACAGGGAAGGAATGAGCAGTTCTTC. It translates to CATSDRRQGRNEQFF.

The V call is TRBV2, the J call TRBJ1-1; D not certain. Looked up from germline, CDR1 is SNHLY and CDR2 is FYNNEI. Between the trimmed V and J ends, which lost 5 bases and 10 bases, there was a span of 23 bases. This CDR3 region has 15 residues. The CDR3: CASSFLTDSPVVAFF. CDR3 sequence (DNA): TGTGCCAGCAGTTTTTTAACGGACTCCCCGGTAGTAGCTTTCTTT.

This rearrangement joins TRBV7-2 to TRBJ1-2; D remains unclear. The germline gives CDR1 SGHTA, CDR2 FQGNSA. V lost 5 bases and J lost 4, with 8 bases in between. This CDR3 spans 12 amino acids. CDR3 amino acids: CASSQLLYGYTF. Written as DNA, the CDR3 is TGTGCCAGCAGCCAACTTCTCTATGGCTACACCTTC.

Only a few counts were recorded for this clone. The chain couples TRBV7-9 to TRBJ2-1, with 11 bases aligning to TRBD2. CDR3 length: 16 amino acids. Germline V CDR1 and CDR2: SEHNR, FQNEAQ (reference sequence). V lost 0 bases to trimming and J lost 3 bases; unmatched junction nucleotides: 1. The CDR3: CASSLAGTSGYNEQFF. For the CDR3, the DNA is TGTGCCAGCAGCTTAGCCGGGACTAGCGGCTACAATGAGCAGTTCTTC.

The chain carries TRBV4-3 and TRBJ1-2, with D perhaps TRBD1 (5 bases). Germline V lookup: CDR1 LGHNA, CDR2 YSLEER. Between the trimmed V and J ends, which lost 4 bases and 4 bases, there was a span of 19 bases. CDR3 length: 16 amino acids. The CDR3 loop reads CASSPRSSTDIYGYTF. CDR3 in DNA: TGCGCCAGCAGCCCCCGCTCGTCGACAGACATCTATGGCTACACCTTC.